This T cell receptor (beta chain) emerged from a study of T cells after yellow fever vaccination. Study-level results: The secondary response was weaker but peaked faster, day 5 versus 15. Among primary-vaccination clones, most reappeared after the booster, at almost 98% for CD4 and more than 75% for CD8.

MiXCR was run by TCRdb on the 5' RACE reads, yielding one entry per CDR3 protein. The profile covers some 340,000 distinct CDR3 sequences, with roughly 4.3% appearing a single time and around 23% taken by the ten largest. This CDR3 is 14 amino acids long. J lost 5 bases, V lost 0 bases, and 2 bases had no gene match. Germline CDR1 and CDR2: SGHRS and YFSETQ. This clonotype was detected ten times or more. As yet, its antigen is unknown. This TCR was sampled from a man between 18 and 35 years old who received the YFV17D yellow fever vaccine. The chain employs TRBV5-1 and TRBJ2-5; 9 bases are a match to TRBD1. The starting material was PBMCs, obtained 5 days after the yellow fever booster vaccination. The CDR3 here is CASSLAGTGETQYF. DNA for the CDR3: TGCGCCAGCAGCTTGGCCGGGACAGGGGAGACCCAGTACTTC.